The table lists the clone carrying this T cell receptor (beta chain) with many counts. One end of the junction fails to match germline, which may point to a read error. Using RNA transcripts as the source, TCR beta CDR3 regions were amplified. A first-round RT-PCR of the TCR CDR3 used the HTBI primer set. In TCRdb, the multiplex PCR reads were re-called with MiXCR into one record per CDR3 protein. The data hold 90,000 to 120,000 distinct CDR3 sequences, with about 17% observed a single time. This record comes from a study of T cells in Graves' hyperthyroidism and ophthalmopathy. Lactation, pregnancy, other autoimmune disease or uncontrolled infection excluded patients. This CDR3 has 15 amino acids.

The sample comprised blood. The V call is TRBV12-3 or TRBV12-4, the J call TRBJ1-5; TRBD1 aligns across 7 bases. This clonotype was sampled from a woman in her 50s with Graves' hyperthyroidism. CDR3 sequence (DNA): TGTGCCAGCAGTTTCGGGGACAGTGGCAATCAGCCCCGGCATTTT. Translated, it gives CASSFGDSGNQPRHF.